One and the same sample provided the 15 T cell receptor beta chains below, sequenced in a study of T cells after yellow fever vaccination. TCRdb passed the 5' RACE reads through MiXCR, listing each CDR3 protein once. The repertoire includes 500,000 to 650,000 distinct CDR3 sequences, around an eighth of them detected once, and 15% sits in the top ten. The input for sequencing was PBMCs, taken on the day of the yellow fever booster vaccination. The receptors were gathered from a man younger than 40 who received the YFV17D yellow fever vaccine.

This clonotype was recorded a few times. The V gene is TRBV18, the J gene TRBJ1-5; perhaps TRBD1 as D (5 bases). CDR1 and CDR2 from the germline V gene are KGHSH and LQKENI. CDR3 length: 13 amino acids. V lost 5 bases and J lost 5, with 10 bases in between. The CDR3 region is CASSVGPDQPQHF. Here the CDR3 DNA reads TGTGCCAGCTCAGTGGGGCCGGATCAGCCCCAGCATTTT.

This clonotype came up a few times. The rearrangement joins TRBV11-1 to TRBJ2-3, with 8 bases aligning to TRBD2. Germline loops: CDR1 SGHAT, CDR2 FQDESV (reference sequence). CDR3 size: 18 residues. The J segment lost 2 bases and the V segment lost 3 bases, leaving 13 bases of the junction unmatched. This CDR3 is CASSLHTGTRNPTDTQYF. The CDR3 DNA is TGTGCCAGCAGCTTGCATACCGGGACTAGGAATCCCACAGATACGCAGTATTTT.

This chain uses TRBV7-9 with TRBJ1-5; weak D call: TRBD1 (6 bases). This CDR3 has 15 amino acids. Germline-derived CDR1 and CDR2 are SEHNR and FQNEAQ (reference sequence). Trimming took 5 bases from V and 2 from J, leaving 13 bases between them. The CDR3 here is CASSPQGIGNQPQHF. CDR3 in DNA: TGTGCCAGCAGCCCCCAGGGGATCGGCAATCAGCCCCAGCATTTT.

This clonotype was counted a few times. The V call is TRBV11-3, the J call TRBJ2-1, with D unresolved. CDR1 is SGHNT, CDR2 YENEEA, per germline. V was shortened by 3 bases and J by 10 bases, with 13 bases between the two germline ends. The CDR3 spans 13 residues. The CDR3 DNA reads TGTGCCAGCAGCTTGATCCTTTCGAGAGAGCAGTTCTTC. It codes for CASSLILSREQFF.

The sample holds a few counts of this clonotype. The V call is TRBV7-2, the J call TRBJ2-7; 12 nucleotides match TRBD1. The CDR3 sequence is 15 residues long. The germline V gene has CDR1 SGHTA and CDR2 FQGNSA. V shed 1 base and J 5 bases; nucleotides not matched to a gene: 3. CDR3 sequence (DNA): TGTGCCAGCAGCTTAGTCGGGACAGGGGGCAACGAGCAGTACTTC. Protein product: CASSLVGTGGNEQYF.

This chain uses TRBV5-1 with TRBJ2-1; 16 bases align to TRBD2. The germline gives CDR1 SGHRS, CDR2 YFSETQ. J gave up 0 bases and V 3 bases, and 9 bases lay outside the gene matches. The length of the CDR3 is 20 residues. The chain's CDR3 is CASSSLPGLAGGGSYNEQFF. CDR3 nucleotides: TGCGCCAGCAGCTCCTTGCCGGGACTAGCGGGAGGGGGCTCCTACAATGAGCAGTTCTTC.

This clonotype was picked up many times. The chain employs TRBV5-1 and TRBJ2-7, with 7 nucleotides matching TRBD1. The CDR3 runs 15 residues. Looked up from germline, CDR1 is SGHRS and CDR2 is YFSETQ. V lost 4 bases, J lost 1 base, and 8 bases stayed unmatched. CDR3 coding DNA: TGCGCCAGCAGCCGCAGCAGGGACAGATCCTACGAGCAGTACTTC. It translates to CASSRSRDRSYEQYF.

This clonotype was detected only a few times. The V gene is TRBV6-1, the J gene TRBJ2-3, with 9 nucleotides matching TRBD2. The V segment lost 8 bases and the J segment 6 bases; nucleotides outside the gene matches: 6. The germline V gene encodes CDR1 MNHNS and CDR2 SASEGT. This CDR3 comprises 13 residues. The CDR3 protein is CASLGREGDTQYF. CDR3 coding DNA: TGTGCCAGCCTTGGGCGGGAGGGCGATACGCAGTATTTT.

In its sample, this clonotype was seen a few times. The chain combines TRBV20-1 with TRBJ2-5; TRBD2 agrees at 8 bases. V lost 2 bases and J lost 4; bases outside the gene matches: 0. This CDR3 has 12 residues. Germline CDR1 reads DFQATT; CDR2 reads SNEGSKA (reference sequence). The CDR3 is CSARLAGETQYF. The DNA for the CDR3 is TGCAGTGCTAGACTAGCGGGAGAGACCCAGTACTTC.

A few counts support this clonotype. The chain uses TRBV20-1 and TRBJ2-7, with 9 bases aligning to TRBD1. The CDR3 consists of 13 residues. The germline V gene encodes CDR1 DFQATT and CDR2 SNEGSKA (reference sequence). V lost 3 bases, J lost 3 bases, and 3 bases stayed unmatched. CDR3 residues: CSASRTGDYEQYF. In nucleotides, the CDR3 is TGCAGTGCTAGCAGGACAGGGGACTACGAGCAGTACTTC.

The CDR3 DNA follows: TGTGCCACCTCGGTGGAGAACACTGAAGCTTTCTTT. Amino acids: CATSVENTEAFF. V and J are TRBV15 and TRBJ1-1; no definite D call. Germline CDR1 and CDR2: LNHNV and YYDKDF (reference sequence). There are 12 residues in the CDR3. Trimming left V 8 bases short and J 1 base short, with 8 bases between.

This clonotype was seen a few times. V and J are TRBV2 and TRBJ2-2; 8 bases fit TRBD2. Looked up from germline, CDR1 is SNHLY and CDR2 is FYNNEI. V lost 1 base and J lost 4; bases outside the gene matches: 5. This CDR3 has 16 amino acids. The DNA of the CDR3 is TGTGCCAGCAGTGAAGGACTAGCGTCGATCACCGGGGAGCTGTTTTTT. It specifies CASSEGLASITGELFF. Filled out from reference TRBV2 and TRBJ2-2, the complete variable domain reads EPEVTQTPSHQVTQMGQEVILRCVPISNHLYFYWYRQILGQKVEFLVSFYNNEISEKSEIFDDQFSVERPDGSNFTLKIRSTKLEDSAMYFCASSEGLASITGELFFGEGSRLTVL.

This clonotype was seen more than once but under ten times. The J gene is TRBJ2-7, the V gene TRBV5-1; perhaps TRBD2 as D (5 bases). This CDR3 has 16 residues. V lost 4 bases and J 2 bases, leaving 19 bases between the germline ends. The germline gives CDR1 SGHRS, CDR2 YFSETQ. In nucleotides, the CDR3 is TGCGCCAGCAGCAAGACCGGGGTACAAGGAGCCTACGAGCAGTACTTC. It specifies CASSKTGVQGAYEQYF. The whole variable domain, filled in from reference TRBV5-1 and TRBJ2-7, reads KAGVTQTPRYLIKTRGQQVTLSCSPISGHRSVSWYQQTPGQGLQFLFEYFSETQRNKGNFPGRFSGRQFSNSRSEMNVSTLELGDSALYLCASSKTGVQGAYEQYFGPGTRLTVT.

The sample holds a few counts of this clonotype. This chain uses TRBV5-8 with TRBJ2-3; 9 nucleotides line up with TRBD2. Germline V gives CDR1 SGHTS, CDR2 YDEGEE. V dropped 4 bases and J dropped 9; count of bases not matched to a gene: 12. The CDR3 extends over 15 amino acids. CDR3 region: CASSQQGLAVGTQYF. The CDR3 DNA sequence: TGTGCCAGCAGCCAGCAGGGACTAGCCGTCGGGACGCAGTATTTT.

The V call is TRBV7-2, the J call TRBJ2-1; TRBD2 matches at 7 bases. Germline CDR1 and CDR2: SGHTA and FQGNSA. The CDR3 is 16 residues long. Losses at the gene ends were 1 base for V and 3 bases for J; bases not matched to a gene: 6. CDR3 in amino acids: CASSLGRGGNYNEQFF. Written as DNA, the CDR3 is TGTGCCAGCAGCTTAGGGCGCGGGGGTAACTACAATGAGCAGTTCTTC.